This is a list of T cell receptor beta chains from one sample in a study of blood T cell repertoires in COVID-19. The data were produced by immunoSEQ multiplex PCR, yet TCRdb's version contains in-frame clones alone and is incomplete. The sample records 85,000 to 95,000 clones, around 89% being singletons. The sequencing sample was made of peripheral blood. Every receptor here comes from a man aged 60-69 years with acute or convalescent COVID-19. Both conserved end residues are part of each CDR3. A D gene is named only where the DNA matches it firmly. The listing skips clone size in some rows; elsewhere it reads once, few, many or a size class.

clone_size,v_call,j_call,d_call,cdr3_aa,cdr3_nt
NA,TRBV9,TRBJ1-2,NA,CASSATGGDGYTF,TGTGCCAGCAGCGCGACAGGTGGCGATGGCTACACCTTC
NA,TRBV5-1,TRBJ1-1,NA,CASSLELRDTEAFF,TGCGCCAGCAGCTTAGAACTCAGGGACACTGAAGCTTTCTTT
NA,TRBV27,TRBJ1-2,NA,CASSSTGWGGYTF,TGTGCCAGCAGTTCGACAGGTTGGGGCGGCTACACCTTC
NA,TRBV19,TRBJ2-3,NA,CASSMGQPGDTQYF,TGTGCCAGTAGTATGGGCCAACCAGGGGATACGCAGTATTTT
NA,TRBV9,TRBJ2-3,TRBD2,CASSVSSGGGADTQYF,TGTGCCAGCAGCGTATCTAGCGGGGGGGGCGCAGATACGCAGTATTTT
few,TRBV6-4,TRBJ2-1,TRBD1,CASSRFSGTGGHEQFF,TGTGCCAGCAGTAGATTTTCCGGGACAGGGGGCCATGAGCAGTTCTTC
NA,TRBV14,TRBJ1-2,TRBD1,CASSQDFGQVARGYTF,TGTGCCAGCAGCCAAGACTTCGGACAGGTCGCTCGGGGCTACACCTTC
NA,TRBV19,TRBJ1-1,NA,CASSPPGLTEAFF,TGTGCCAGTAGTCCCCCAGGGCTAACTGAAGCTTTCTTT
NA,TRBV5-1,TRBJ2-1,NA,CASSLIAVGPINEQFF,TGCGCCAGCAGCTTAATAGCCGTGGGGCCCATCAATGAGCAGTTCTTC
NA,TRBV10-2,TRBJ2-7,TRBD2,CASSEGTGGEQYF,TGCGCCAGCAGTGAGGGGACGGGGGGGGAGCAGTACTTC
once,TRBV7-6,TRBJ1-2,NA,CASSLVPGRASGGYGYTF,TGTGCCAGCAGCTTAGTCCCAGGGAGGGCTTCGGGTGGCTATGGCTACACCTTC
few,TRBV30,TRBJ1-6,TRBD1,CARTTGDPYNSPLHF,TGTGCCCGGACCACAGGGGACCCCTATAATTCACCCCTCCACTTT
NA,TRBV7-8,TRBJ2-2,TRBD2,CASSTVAGHTGELFF,TGTGCCAGCAGCACAGTAGCGGGGCACACCGGGGAGCTGTTTTTT
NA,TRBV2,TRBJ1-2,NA,CASSAEETSGYTF,TGTGCCAGCAGTGCCGAGGAAACTAGTGGCTACACCTTC
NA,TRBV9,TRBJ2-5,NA,CASSVDEAETQYF,TGTGCCAGCAGCGTCGATGAGGCTGAGACCCAGTACTTC
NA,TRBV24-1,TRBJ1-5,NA,CATSESISNQPQHF,TGTGCCACCAGTGAAAGCATTAGCAATCAGCCCCAGCATTTT
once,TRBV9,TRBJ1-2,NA,CASSGARVGNYGYTF,TGTGCCAGCAGCGGTGCCCGGGTCGGAAACTATGGCTACACCTTC
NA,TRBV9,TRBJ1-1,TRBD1,CASSAGGRGNTEAFF,TGTGCCAGCAGCGCAGGGGGGCGCGGGAACACTGAAGCTTTCTTT
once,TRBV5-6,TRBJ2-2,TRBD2,CASSPGLAGGTGELFF,TGTGCCAGCAGCCCTGGGCTAGCGGGGGGAACCGGGGAGCTGTTTTTT
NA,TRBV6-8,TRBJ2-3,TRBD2,CASSHSSAGGPLYF,TGTGCCAGCAGTCACAGCTCAGCGGGGGGCCCGCTGTATTTT
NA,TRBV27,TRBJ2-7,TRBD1,CASGTGLLEQYF,TGTGCCAGCGGGACAGGGCTTCTCGAGCAGTACTTC
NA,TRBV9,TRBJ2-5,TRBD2,CASSSRTSGVGETQYF,TGTGCCAGCAGCTCAAGGACTAGCGGGGTGGGAGAGACCCAGTACTTC
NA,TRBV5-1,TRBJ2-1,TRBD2,CASSPPGLAPKGTYNEQFF,TGCGCCAGCAGCCCTCCGGGACTAGCGCCCAAGGGCACCTACAATGAGCAGTTCTTC
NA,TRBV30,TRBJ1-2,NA,CAWRGRDLSYGYTF,TGTGCCTGGCGAGGGCGGGACCTCTCGTATGGCTACACCTTC
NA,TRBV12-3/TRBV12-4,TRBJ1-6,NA,CASSLERESPLHF,TGTGCCAGCAGTTTAGAACGGGAATCACCCCTCCACTTT
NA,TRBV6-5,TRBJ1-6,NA,CASKSTGGNSPLHF,TGTGCCAGCAAATCAACCGGGGGGAATTCACCCCTCCACTTT
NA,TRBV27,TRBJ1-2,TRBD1,CASSRTGTGGTPYGYTF,TGTGCCAGCAGTCGGACCGGGACAGGGGGCACCCCCTATGGCTACACCTTC
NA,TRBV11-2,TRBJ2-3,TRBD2,CASSLAGVAGDTQYF,TGTGCCAGCAGCTTAGCGGGGGTAGCGGGAGATACGCAGTATTTT
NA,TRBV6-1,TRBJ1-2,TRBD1,CASSEGQGAIYGYTF,TGTGCCAGCAGTGAAGGACAGGGGGCGATATATGGCTACACCTTC
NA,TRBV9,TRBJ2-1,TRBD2,CASSFQVGTSGSNEQFF,TGTGCCAGCAGCTTTCAGGTGGGGACTAGCGGGAGTAATGAGCAGTTCTTC
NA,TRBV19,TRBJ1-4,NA,CASSDWDEKLFF,TGTGCCAGTAGTGACTGGGATGAAAAACTGTTTTTT
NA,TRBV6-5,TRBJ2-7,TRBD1,CASSSLTGEKQYF,TGTGCCAGCAGTTCACTGACAGGGGAGAAGCAGTACTTC
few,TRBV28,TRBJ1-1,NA,CASSFEPRQTMNTEAFF,TGTGCCAGCAGTTTCGAGCCACGCCAGACTATGAACACTGAAGCTTTCTTT
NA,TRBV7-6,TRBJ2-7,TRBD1,CASSLARDRGHEQYF,TGTGCCAGCAGCTTAGCTCGGGACAGGGGCCACGAGCAGTACTTC
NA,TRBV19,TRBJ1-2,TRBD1,CATAGGSGYTF,TGTGCCACTGCAGGGGGCTCTGGCTACACCTTC
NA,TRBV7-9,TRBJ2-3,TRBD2,CASREAGPSTDTQYF,TGTGCCAGCAGAGAAGCGGGGCCTAGCACAGATACGCAGTATTTT
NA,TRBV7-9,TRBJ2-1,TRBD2,CASSPRTSASSYNEQFF,TGTGCCAGCAGCCCACGGACTAGCGCAAGCTCCTACAATGAGCAGTTCTTC
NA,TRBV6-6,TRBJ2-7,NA,CASSHRTNYEQYF,TGTGCCAGCAGTCACAGGACTAACTACGAGCAGTACTTC
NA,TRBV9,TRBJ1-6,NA,CASSPSRSTPLHF,TGTGCCAGCAGCCCATCCCGGAGTACACCCCTCCACTTT
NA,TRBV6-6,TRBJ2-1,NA,CASSPAGADNEQFF,TGTGCCAGCAGTCCCGCGGGGGCGGACAATGAGCAGTTCTTC
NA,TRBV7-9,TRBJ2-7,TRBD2,CASSLGGGTSGSYEQYF,TGTGCCAGCAGCTTAGGGGGAGGGACTAGCGGTTCCTACGAGCAGTACTTC
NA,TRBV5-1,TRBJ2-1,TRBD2,CASSLGTSSGEQFF,TGCGCCAGCAGCTTGGGGACTAGTAGCGGTGAGCAGTTCTTC
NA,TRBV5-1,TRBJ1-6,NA,CASSLGDLQYSPLHF,TGCGCCAGCAGCTTGGGCGACTTACAATACTCACCCCTCCACTTT
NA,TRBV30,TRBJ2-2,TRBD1,CAWSVGRGTGELFF,TGTGCCTGGAGTGTGGGCAGGGGGACCGGGGAGCTGTTTTTT
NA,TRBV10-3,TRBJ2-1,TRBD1,CAISPGQGAFEQFF,TGTGCCATCAGCCCGGGACAGGGGGCTTTTGAGCAGTTCTTC
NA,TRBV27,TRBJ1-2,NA,CASSFSTVPYGYTF,TGTGCCAGCAGTTTTTCCACAGTACCCTATGGCTACACCTTC
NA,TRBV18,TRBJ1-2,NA,CASSAEGQRNYGYTF,TGTGCCAGCTCAGCCGAGGGTCAAAGGAACTATGGCTACACCTTC
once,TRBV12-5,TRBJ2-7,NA,CASRAQWDTNYEQYF,TGTGCTAGTAGGGCACAATGGGACACCAACTACGAGCAGTACTTC
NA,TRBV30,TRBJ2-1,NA,CAWSRTDNEQFF,TGTGCCTGGAGTAGAACAGACAATGAGCAGTTCTTC
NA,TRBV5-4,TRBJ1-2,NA,CASSSFYGYTF,TGTGCCAGCAGCTCCTTCTATGGCTACACCTTC
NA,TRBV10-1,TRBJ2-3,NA,CASSRDTRTDTQYF,TGCGCCAGCAGCCGGGACACCCGCACAGATACGCAGTATTTT
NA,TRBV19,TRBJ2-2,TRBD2,CASNRLAGNTGELFF,TGTGCCAGTAATCGGCTAGCGGGCAACACCGGGGAGCTGTTTTTT